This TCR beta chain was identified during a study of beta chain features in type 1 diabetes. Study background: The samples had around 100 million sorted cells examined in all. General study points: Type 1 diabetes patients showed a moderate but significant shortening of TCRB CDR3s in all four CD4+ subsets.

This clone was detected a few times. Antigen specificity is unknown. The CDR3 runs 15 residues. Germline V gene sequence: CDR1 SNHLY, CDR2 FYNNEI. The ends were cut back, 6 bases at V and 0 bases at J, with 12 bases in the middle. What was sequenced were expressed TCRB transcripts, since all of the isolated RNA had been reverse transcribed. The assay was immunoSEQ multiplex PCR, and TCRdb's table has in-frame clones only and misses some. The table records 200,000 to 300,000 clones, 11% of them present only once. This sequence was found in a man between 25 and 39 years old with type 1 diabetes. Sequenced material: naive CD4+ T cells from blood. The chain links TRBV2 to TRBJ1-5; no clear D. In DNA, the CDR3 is TGTGCCAGCAGCGGAGAGGCCTATAGCAATCAGCCCCAGCATTTT. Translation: CASSGEAYSNQPQHF.